These 21 T cell receptor beta chains were all obtained from the same sample, sequenced in a study of tumor-infiltrating lymphocytes in primary liver carcinoma. A primer matching the constant region was used to make TCR beta cDNA from approximately 0.55 ug of total RNA. Employing slightly modified ARM-PCR, three nested multiplex PCR rounds were run, and these gave rise to the TCR beta libraries. Amplification in the first two PCR rounds was performed using TRBV1-TRBV30 forward primers and a C-beta reverse primer for roughly 9 cycles each. TCRdb reprocessed the multiplex PCR reads via MiXCR and lists one record per CDR3 protein. Altogether around 56,000 distinct CDR3 sequences are present, 70% to 85% being singletons, with the ten largest covering roughly three fifths. Each 20-30 mg portion of unsorted bulk tissue served as the source for co-extraction of RNA and DNA. The source material was liver tumor tissue from sampling region 2. The subset is: tumor region T2, inferior pole. The origin of the receptors is a man in his forties or fifties with primary liver carcinoma and hepatitis B virus infection.

The chain recombines TRBV5-8 with TRBJ2-5, with D perhaps TRBD1 (6 bases). Per germline, CDR1 SGHTS and CDR2 YDEGEE. This CDR3 spans 13 amino acids. The V and J ends lost 6 bases and 5 bases respectively, with 14 bases between them. The CDR3 region has the DNA TGTGCCAGCATCCCCTGGGGGCACGAGACCCAGTACTTC. Translation: CASIPWGHETQYF.

Concerning this clonotype: An end of the junction does not agree with germline; a read error may underlie this. This chain links TRBV11-2 with TRBJ2-3; 11 bases are shared with TRBD2. This CDR3 spans 15 amino acids. Germline V CDR1 and CDR2: SGHAT, FQNNGV. CDR3 loop: CASRTGTSGTYTQYF. DNA for the CDR3: TGCGCCAGCAGAACCGGGACTAGCGGCACATATACGCAGTATTTT.

Comments on this clonotype: At one end, the junction sequence differs from germline, possibly due to a read error. This chain joins TRBV6-1 and TRBJ2-1; 8 bases line up with TRBD2. The CDR3 has 15 amino acids. Germline values: CDR1 MNHNS, CDR2 SASEGT. The CDR3 DNA sequence: TGTGTCAGCAGTGTGTTTAGCGGGGCCCACAATGAGCACTTATTC. Protein product: CVSSVFSGAHNEHLF.

The chain recombines TRBV28 with TRBJ1-4; 8 bases align to TRBD1. This CDR3 region has 14 residues. CDR1 MDHEN and CDR2 SYDVKM come from the germline V gene. After removal of 7 bases from V and 7 bases from J, the junction contained 8 bases not matched to a gene. The CDR3 spells CASIHTGGGEKLFF. The CDR3 DNA reads as TGTGCCAGCATCCATACAGGGGGGGGTGAAAAACTGTTTTTT.

This clonotype was observed a handful of times. A read error may account for a junction end that differs from germline. The chain combines TRBV4-1 with TRBJ1-2, with no clear D. The CDR3 runs 14 residues. Per germline, CDR1 MGHRA and CDR2 YSYEKL. CDR3 sequence: CASSQGNGNYGCTF. The CDR3, as DNA: TGCGCCAGCAGCCAAGGGAACGGGAACTATGGCTGCACCTTC.

As concerns this clonotype: One end of the junction varies from germline; a read error may be responsible. V usage is TRBV29-1 and J usage is TRBJ2-3, with 7 bases that match TRBD1. This CDR3 comprises 14 residues. Germline V lookup: CDR1 SQVTM, CDR2 ANQGSEA. CDR3 loop: CSASPGQHIDTRYF. The CDR3 DNA is TGCAGCGCGAGTCCGGGACAGCACATAGATACGCGGTATTTT.

With respect to this clonotype: This may come from a read error, since a much larger clone is one base off. The chain has TRBV4-1 and TRBJ1-6; D gene uncertain. The CDR3 is 12 amino acids. Per germline, CDR1 MGHRA and CDR2 YSYEKL. This CDR3 is CASSQSDSRLHF. The CDR3 DNA is TGCGCCAGCAGCCAGTCGGATTCACGCCTCCACTTT.

The chain recombines TRBV6-5 with TRBJ2-1; 8 nucleotides align to TRBD2. The germline gives CDR1 MNHEY, CDR2 SVGAGI. CDR3 length: 14 residues. Trimming removed 5 bases from V and 9 bases from J; junction bases left unmatched: 9. CDR3 in DNA: TGTGCCAGCAGTCAAGTCGGGGGGGTGGTTGAGCAGTTCTTC. It specifies CASSQVGGVVEQFF.

Notes on this clonotype: The junction and the germline gene differ at one end; a read error may be behind it. CDR3 loop: CLSSLALGGANIGKLFF. The DNA of the CDR3 is TGTCTCAGCAGCTTAGCATTAGGAGGGGCGAACATCGGGAAGCTGTTTTTT. The chain is built from TRBV11-2 and TRBJ2-2; a weak D match, TRBD2 (6 bases). The germline V gene has CDR1 SGHAT and CDR2 FQNNGV. This CDR3 is 17 amino acids long.

The chain employs TRBV6-2 or TRBV6-3 and TRBJ2-7; no reliable D call. Trimming left V 5 bases short and J 0 bases short, with 17 bases between. Germline values: CDR1 MNHEY, CDR2 SVGEGT. This CDR3 has 16 amino acids. The CDR3 sequence is CASSSGRSRSSYEQYF. DNA for the CDR3: TGTGCCAGCAGTAGTGGGCGGAGCCGCAGCTCCTACGAGCAGTACTTC.

As concerns this clonotype: Here the CDR3 omits its conserved ending phenylalanine or tryptophan, so a read error is the likely source. Because the CDR3's place on the DNA is in doubt, the DNA is left out and the CDR3 is given as listed by TCRdb. The chain couples TRBV28 to TRBJ1-2; the table's D call, TRBD1, has no DNA check behind it. The CDR3 contains 15 residues when both ends are counted. In germline, CDR1 is MDHEN, CDR2 SYDVKM. The CDR3 sequence is CASPLQGWLTEGGTI.

Details on this clonotype: Germline and junction disagree at one end, which may indicate a read error. In DNA, the CDR3 is TGCAGTGTTGAAGGCAGGGGCGTACTGGGGGAGACCCAGTACTTC. This sequence encodes CSVEGRGVLGETQYF. V and J are TRBV29-1 and TRBJ2-5; tentative D call: TRBD1 (6 bases). The CDR3 loop spans 15 amino acids. Germline CDR1 SQVTM, CDR2 ANQGSEA.

Worth noting for this clonotype: A read error is likely, as this CDR3 ends without the conserved phenylalanine or tryptophan. V gene TRBV6-5 combines with J gene TRBJ2-7; 7 bases are shared with TRBD1. The germline CDR1 and CDR2 sequences are MNHEY and SVGAGI. This CDR3 has 14 amino acids. J gave up 5 bases and V 10 bases, and 14 bases lay outside the gene matches. The CDR3 coding sequence is TGTGCCAACCCCTCCGTGACAGGGTATAACGAGCAGTACCTC. Amino acids: CANPSVTGYNEQYL.

This clonotype was counted many times. The genes are TRBV5-4 and TRBJ2-1, with 9 bases that match TRBD2. The CDR3 spans 16 residues. Germline CDR1 SGHNT, CDR2 YYREEE (reference sequence). After removal of 5 bases from V and 1 base from J, the junction contained 7 bases not matched to a gene. As DNA, the CDR3 is TGTGCCAGCAGGGATAGCGGGAGAGTTTCCTACAATGAGCAGTTCTTC. Translation: CASRDSGRVSYNEQFF.

Remarks on this clonotype: An end of the junction differs from the germline gene, which may be a read error. The DNA for the CDR3 is TGTGCCAGTAGTTTTGGGGAAGAAAGCAATCAGCCCCAGCATTTT. It encodes CASSFGEESNQPQHF. V and J are TRBV12-3 or TRBV12-4 and TRBJ1-5; D is unclear. CDR3 length equals 15 residues.

This clonotype showed up just a few times. This chain links TRBV28 with TRBJ2-3, with 10 bases lining up with TRBD1. The CDR3 has 16 residues. V lost 5 bases, J lost 2 bases, and 7 bases stayed unmatched. The germline V gene encodes CDR1 MDHEN and CDR2 SYDVKM. CDR3: CASSATGTGVTDTQYF. CDR3 nucleotides: TGTGCCAGCAGTGCTACCGGGACAGGGGTCACAGATACGCAGTATTTT.

This clonotype has at least ten counts. The CDR3 protein is CASSRTGSNQPQHF. The CDR3 nucleotides are TGTGCCAGCAGTAGGACAGGGAGCAATCAGCCCCAGCATTTT. This chain joins TRBV12-3 or TRBV12-4 and TRBJ1-5; the match to TRBD1 covers 8 bases. The CDR3 is 14 amino acids. V was clipped by 5 bases and J by 1 base; unmatched bases: 1.

As regards this clonotype: A much larger clone sits a single nucleotide away, making a read error possible. This chain uses TRBV4-1 with TRBJ2-3; TRBD1 is a possible D gene (7 bases). The CDR3 spans 13 residues. CDR1 is MGHRA, CDR2 YSYEKL, per germline. The CDR3 DNA reads as TGCGCCAGCAGCCATGAATACCAGGGGGGACCCCATTTT. Encoded protein: CASSHEYQGGPHF.

Comment on this clonotype: This CDR3 fails to terminate in the conserved phenylalanine or tryptophan, so it likely reflects a read error. The DNA is omitted, as the CDR3 cannot be located on it reliably, and the CDR3 follows TCRdb's listing. This chain uses TRBV6-2 or TRBV6-3 with TRBJ1-1. CDR1 MNHEY and CDR2 SVGEGT come from the germline V gene. Both ends counted, the CDR3 spans 14 residues. Here the CDR3 reads CVSSYPELNTEAFL.

There are a few counts of this clonotype. No conserved phenylalanine or tryptophan ends this CDR3, so it is likely a read error. The chain is built from TRBV4-1 and TRBJ2-5; D remains ambiguous. Trimming removed 0 bases at V and 4 bases at J, with 6 bases between. Per germline, CDR1 MGHRA and CDR2 YSYEKL. CDR3 size: 13 residues. CDR3 sequence: CASSQDDTETQYL. The CDR3 nucleotides read TGCGCCAGCAGCCAAGACGACACAGAGACCCAGTACCTC.

Remarks on this clonotype: This sequence may be a read error, since a much larger clone differs from it by one base. CDR3: CASHMRGNEQYF. The DNA of the CDR3 is TGTGCCTCCCACATGCGGGGGAACGAGCAATACTTC. The gene calls are TRBV30 and TRBJ2-7; TRBD2 agrees at 7 bases. The CDR3 runs 12 residues. CDR1 is GTSNPN, CDR2 SVGIG, per germline (reference sequence).